This TCR beta chain was found in a study of blood T cell repertoires in COVID-19. In the source study's methods: Nucleated cell number was recorded as an estimate derived from reference gene primer amplification. The table came from immunoSEQ multiplex PCR; TCRdb's copy has only in-frame clones and leaves some out. The DNA was the basis for D and trimming; V, J and clone size are from that table. The sample has about 210,000 clones; roughly four fifths are singletons. Germline values: CDR1 SGHVS, CDR2 FQNEAQ. The CDR3 is made up of 14 amino acids. Trimming pared 6 bases from V and 0 bases from J, leaving 8 bases between.

This receptor was taken from a woman between 35 and 50 years old with acute or convalescent COVID-19. The gene calls are TRBV7-8 and TRBJ2-2; no firm D call. Sequenced input: peripheral blood. CDR3 protein: CASRTDANTGELFF. The CDR3 coding sequence is TGTGCCAGCAGGACTGACGCGAACACCGGGGAGCTGTTTTTT. The full variable domain, rest sourced from reference TRBV7-8 and TRBJ2-2, is GAGVSQSPRYKVAKRGQDVALRCDPISGHVSLFWYQQALGQGPEFLTYFQNEAQLDKSGLPSDRFFAERPEGSVSTLKIQRTQQEDSAVYLCASRTDANTGELFFGEGSRLTVL.